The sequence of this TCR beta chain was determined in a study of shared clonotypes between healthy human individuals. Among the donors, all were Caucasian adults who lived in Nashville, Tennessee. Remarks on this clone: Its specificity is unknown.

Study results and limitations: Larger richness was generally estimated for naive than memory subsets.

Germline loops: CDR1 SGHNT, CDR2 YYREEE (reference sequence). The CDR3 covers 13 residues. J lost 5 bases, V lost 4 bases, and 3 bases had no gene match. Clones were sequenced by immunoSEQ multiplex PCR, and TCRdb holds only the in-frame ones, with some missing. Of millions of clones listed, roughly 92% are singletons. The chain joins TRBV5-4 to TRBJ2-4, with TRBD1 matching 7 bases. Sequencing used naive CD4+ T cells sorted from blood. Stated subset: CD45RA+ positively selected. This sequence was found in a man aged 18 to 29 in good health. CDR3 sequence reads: CASSRQGENIQYF. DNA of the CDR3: TGTGCCAGCAGCCGACAGGGCGAAAACATTCAGTACTTC.